A single sample gave rise to the 27 T cell receptor beta chains below, sequenced in a study of T-cell memory formation after mild COVID-19. MiXCR was run by TCRdb on the 5' RACE reads, yielding one entry per CDR3 protein. The profile covers some 600,000 distinct CDR3 sequences, with 15% to 20% appearing a single time and about 7.4% taken by the ten largest. Sequencing was performed on PBMCs or a T cell subset sorted from them (not recorded which). Receptors originate from an adult woman who had mild COVID-19 (a few samples of this study predate the infection). Cell type and time point are not known.

The chain carries TRBV24-1 and TRBJ2-7; tentative D call: TRBD1 (6 bases). The germline V gene encodes CDR1 KGHDR and CDR2 SFDVKD. With 9 bases removed from V and 0 bases from J, the gap between germline ends came to 14 bases. The CDR3 length is 14 residues. CDR3 amino acids: CATPERGSSYEQYF. The DNA of the CDR3 is TGTGCCACCCCTGAGAGGGGGTCCTCCTACGAGCAGTACTTC.

V and J are TRBV20-1 and TRBJ2-2, with 8 bases that match TRBD2. CDR1 is DFQATT and CDR2 is SNEGSKA in the germline V gene (reference sequence). The CDR3 totals 15 residues. V trimming: 1 base; J trimming: 7 bases; junction bases outside the gene matches: 8. CDR3 sequence: CSARASGPLGGELFF. The CDR3 coding sequence is TGCAGTGCTAGAGCTAGCGGGCCGTTGGGCGGGGAGCTGTTTTTT.

This clonotype was counted once. The chain has TRBV12-3 or TRBV12-4 and TRBJ1-1; TRBD1 matches 8 bases. The V segment lost 6 bases and the J segment 3 bases; nucleotides outside the gene matches: 9. This CDR3 region has 15 residues. CDR3 DNA: TGTGCCAGCAGCCTCACAGGGGGTCGAGACACTGAAGCTTTCTTT. Amino acid sequence: CASSLTGGRDTEAFF.

This clonotype was detected ten times or more. This rearrangement joins TRBV7-2 to TRBJ1-2, with TRBD1 as a possible D gene (5 bases). This CDR3 has 14 amino acids. V lost 0 bases and J 6 bases, leaving 11 bases between the germline ends. Germline lookup yields CDR1 SGHTA and CDR2 FQGNSA. The CDR3 reads CASSLAQGDNGYTF. The CDR3 bases are TGTGCCAGCAGCTTAGCTCAGGGAGACAATGGCTACACCTTC.

Only a few counts were recorded for this clonotype. The rearrangement joins TRBV10-3 to TRBJ2-7; 11 bases fit TRBD1. The trim removed 8 bases at V and 7 bases at J, leaving 7 bases unmatched. CDR1 and CDR2 (germline): ENHRY, SYGVKD. This CDR3 has 13 residues. The CDR3 loop is CAILGQGEEEQYF. In nucleotides, the CDR3 is TGTGCCATCTTGGGACAGGGGGAAGAAGAGCAGTACTTC.

This clonotype was picked up a small number of times. This chain links TRBV9 with TRBJ2-2; D might be TRBD1 or TRBD2, each matching 6 bases. The V end was cut by 0 bases, the J end by 6 bases, with 9 bases between. The germline V gene has CDR1 SGDLS and CDR2 YYNGEE. This CDR3 has 14 amino acids. In nucleotides, the CDR3 is TGTGCCAGCAGCGTAGGTGGGGGGCCCGGGGAGCTGTTTTTT. Protein sequence: CASSVGGGPGELFF.

This clonotype turned up a few times. The chain uses TRBV6-1 and TRBJ2-7; D not resolved. V was pared by 1 base and J by 6 bases, with 7 bases between. This CDR3 has 12 residues. Germline CDR1 reads MNHNS; CDR2 reads SASEGT. The CDR3 coding sequence is TGTGCCAGCAGTGAAGGCCCCGCCGAGCAGTACTTC. Translation: CASSEGPAEQYF.

The chain links TRBV7-9 to TRBJ2-5; no reliable D call. The germline V gene encodes CDR1 SEHNR and CDR2 FQNEAQ (reference sequence). This CDR3 contains 15 residues. V was pared by 5 bases and J by 1 base, with 14 bases between. The CDR3: CASSHSLGAQETQYF. CDR3 nucleotide sequence: TGTGCCAGCAGCCACTCCTTAGGCGCCCAAGAGACCCAGTACTTC. Combining the CDR3 with reference TRBV7-9 and TRBJ2-5 gives the whole variable domain DTGVSQNPRHKITKRGQNVTFRCDPISEHNRLYWYRQTLGQGPEFLTYFQNEAQLEKSRLLSDRFSAERPKGSFSTLEIQRTEQGDSAMYLCASSHSLGAQETQYFGPGTRLLVL.

V usage is TRBV5-1 and J usage is TRBJ2-7; the match to TRBD1 covers 7 bases. CDR3 length: 15 amino acids. After removal of 4 bases from V and 5 bases from J, the junction contained 12 bases not matched to a gene. CDR1 is SGHRS and CDR2 is YFSETQ in the germline V gene. The CDR3 region is CASSPRTGKWDEQYF. Written as DNA, the CDR3 is TGCGCCAGCAGCCCAAGGACAGGCAAATGGGACGAGCAGTACTTC.

This clonotype was found a few times. The V gene is TRBV19, the J gene TRBJ1-3; weak D call: TRBD1 (5 bases). In germline, CDR1 is LNHDA, CDR2 SQIVND (reference sequence). The CDR3 is 16 amino acids. V gave up 3 bases and J gave up 0 bases, with 12 bases separating them. CDR3 region: CASSILGGNSGNTIYF. CDR3 bases: TGTGCCAGTAGTATCCTGGGGGGTAACTCTGGAAACACCATATATTTT.

The chain joins TRBV5-1 to TRBJ2-3; tentatively, D is TRBD1 (6 bases). The CDR3 is 14 amino acids. Trimming stripped 5 bases from V and 6 bases from J, with 16 bases between. Germline V lookup: CDR1 SGHRS, CDR2 YFSETQ. The CDR3 here is CASRATAGADTQYF. The CDR3 coding sequence is TGCGCCAGCAGAGCGACCGCAGGGGCTGATACGCAGTATTTT.

The table lists this clonotype with many counts. V usage is TRBV7-8 and J usage is TRBJ2-3, with D perhaps TRBD1 (5 bases). Germline assignment: CDR1 SGHVS and CDR2 FQNEAQ. Trimming took 4 bases from V and 3 from J, leaving 17 bases between them. CDR3 length: 16 amino acids. The CDR3 DNA reads TGTGCCAGCAGCTCGGGTTATTTAGGGGAAACAGATACGCAGTATTTT. It is translated as CASSSGYLGETDTQYF.

The rearrangement uses TRBV5-1 and TRBJ1-1, with D hard to call. V was trimmed by 2 bases and J by 1 base, leaving 15 bases between them. The CDR3 consists of 16 residues. The germline V gene has CDR1 SGHRS and CDR2 YFSETQ. The CDR3 is CASSLLVLGPNTEAFF. Written as DNA, the CDR3 is TGCGCCAGCAGCTTATTAGTTCTCGGCCCGAACACTGAAGCTTTCTTT.

This clonotype was seen many times. DNA for the CDR3: TGTGCCAGCAGCCCTCGAACGAACACTGAAGCTTTCTTT. This gives the protein CASSPRTNTEAFF. The chain uses TRBV7-2 and TRBJ1-1; the D is unclear. The CDR3 runs 13 residues. CDR1 SGHTA and CDR2 FQGNSA come from the germline V gene. Trimming cost V 5 bases and J 1 base, with 8 bases left between them.

This sequence joins TRBV7-2 and TRBJ2-4, with TRBD2 matching over 8 bases. Trimming removed 5 bases from V and 7 bases from J; junction bases left unmatched: 13. CDR1 SGHTA and CDR2 FQGNSA come from the germline V gene. This CDR3 is 16 amino acids long. CDR3 coding DNA: TGTGCCAGCAGCCTTTCTGGGAGGGAGCGGGGGAACATTCAGTACTTC. Its protein product is CASSLSGRERGNIQYF.

This rearrangement joins TRBV5-1 to TRBJ1-1, with 9 bases that match TRBD1. The CDR3 covers 15 residues. V shed 5 bases and J 5 bases; nucleotides not matched to a gene: 10. CDR1 and CDR2 (germline): SGHRS, YFSETQ. CDR3 sequence reads: CASSSTQGARTEAFF. The DNA for the CDR3 is TGCGCCAGCAGTTCTACACAGGGGGCGCGGACTGAAGCTTTCTTT.

This clonotype was found many times. The chain links TRBV5-1 to TRBJ2-7; 12 bases are shared with TRBD2. There are 15 residues in the CDR3. The J segment lost 3 bases and the V segment lost 4 bases, leaving 5 bases of the junction unmatched. Germline assignment: CDR1 SGHRS and CDR2 YFSETQ. The CDR3 loop reads CASSELAGGHYEQYF. Here the CDR3 DNA reads TGCGCCAGCAGCGAACTAGCGGGAGGTCACTACGAGCAGTACTTC.

This clonotype was found a few times. The rearrangement joins TRBV27 to TRBJ2-4; 7 bases line up with TRBD2. This CDR3 contains 14 residues. The germline gives CDR1 MNHEY, CDR2 SMNVEV (reference sequence). V lost 2 bases, J lost 8 bases, and 6 bases stayed unmatched. The CDR3 loop is CASSLGLGGDIQYF. DNA of the CDR3: TGTGCCAGCAGTTTAGGGCTGGGGGGGGACATTCAGTACTTC.

V is TRBV7-8 and J is TRBJ1-1; D might be TRBD1 (5 bases). Germline CDR1 and CDR2: SGHVS and FQNEAQ. With 2 bases removed from V and 4 bases from J, the gap between germline ends came to 14 bases. This CDR3 comprises 15 residues. In nucleotides, the CDR3 is TGTGCCAGCAGCTTAATGGCCTCGGGGGGCACTGAAGCTTTCTTT. Translating gives CASSLMASGGTEAFF.

This clonotype has just a few counts. The V gene is TRBV7-2, the J gene TRBJ1-1, with D unresolved. Germline CDR1 reads SGHTA; CDR2 reads FQGNSA. There are 13 residues in the CDR3. V was pared by 2 bases and J by 6 bases, with 10 bases between. The DNA of the CDR3 is TGTGCCAGCAGCTTAATCACAGTCGCTGAAGCTTTCTTT. Its protein product is CASSLITVAEAFF.

This clonotype was detected only a few times. This chain links TRBV15 with TRBJ2-3; 11 nucleotides line up with TRBD2. Germline V lookup: CDR1 LNHNV, CDR2 YYDKDF (reference sequence). The CDR3 runs 17 residues. The junction had 9 bases not matched to a gene; V was cut back by 1 base and J by 6 bases. CDR3 DNA: TGTGCCACCAGCAGAGCAGATGAACTAGCGGGAGAGGATACGCAGTATTTT. This encodes CATSRADELAGEDTQYF.

J is TRBJ2-1 and V is TRBV3-1, with TRBD2 matching over 9 bases. In germline, CDR1 is LGHDT, CDR2 YNNKEL (reference sequence). This CDR3 is 15 amino acids long. Trimming took 4 bases from V and 7 from J; bases not matched to a gene: 8. The CDR3 DNA reads TGTGCCAGCAGCCCGCCCGGGACTAGCACGAATGAGCAGTTCTTC. Protein: CASSPPGTSTNEQFF.

This clonotype has a count of ten or more. CDR3 sequence (DNA): TGCAGCGTTGAAGATTCACCGGGTCTCTATGGCTACACCTTC. Amino acid sequence: CSVEDSPGLYGYTF. J is TRBJ1-2 and V is TRBV29-1; D is undetermined. Trimming pared 0 bases from V and 4 bases from J, leaving 12 bases between. This CDR3 is built from 14 residues. Looked up from germline, CDR1 is SQVTM and CDR2 is ANQGSEA.

The V gene is TRBV12-3 or TRBV12-4, the J gene TRBJ2-1; 8 bases are shared with TRBD1. V dropped 5 bases and J dropped 7; count of bases not matched to a gene: 13. The CDR3 consists of 16 residues. The CDR3 sequence: CASSPPGQGMWNEQFF. The CDR3, as DNA: TGTGCCAGCAGTCCTCCCGGACAGGGAATGTGGAATGAGCAGTTCTTC.

The rearrangement joins TRBV12-3 or TRBV12-4 to TRBJ2-5; D may be TRBD2 (6 bases). The CDR3 has 16 residues. V was trimmed by 5 bases and J by 3 bases, leaving 19 bases between them. CDR3 coding DNA: TGTGCCAGCAGTGCAACCGGGACTCGGGGAAAAGAGACCCAGTACTTC. Amino acids: CASSATGTRGKETQYF.

This clonotype was detected a few times. V usage is TRBV24-1 and J usage is TRBJ1-5; D gene uncertain. The CDR3 runs 13 residues. Germline CDR1 KGHDR, CDR2 SFDVKD. Trimming removed 0 bases at V and 9 bases at J, with 8 bases between. The CDR3 nucleotides read TGTGCCACCAGTGATTTGACGGGGTCGCCCCAGCATTTT. It codes for CATSDLTGSPQHF.

This clonotype has at least ten counts. The gene calls are TRBV7-8 and TRBJ1-1; D remains unclear. Between the trimmed V and J ends, which lost 1 base and 11 bases, there was a span of 14 bases. The V gene's germline CDR1 is SGHVS and CDR2 FQNEAQ. The CDR3 extends over 13 amino acids. The CDR3 here is CASSLEYQHRAFF. DNA for the CDR3: TGTGCCAGCAGCTTAGAGTATCAACACCGCGCTTTCTTT. The full variable domain, with the rest looked up from reference TRBV7-8 and TRBJ1-1, is GAGVSQSPRYKVAKRGQDVALRCDPISGHVSLFWYQQALGQGPEFLTYFQNEAQLDKSGLPSDRFFAERPEGSVSTLKIQRTQQEDSAVYLCASSLEYQHRAFFGQGTRLTVV.